This is a list of T cell receptor beta chains from one sample in a study of control samples from healthy donors and cancer patients. Data came from immunoSEQ multiplex PCR; TCRdb stores just in-frame clones and leaves some out. Of approximately 100,000 clones listed, around nine tenths are singletons. The sample was blood. These receptors were obtained from a human donor in good health. The donor label of this sample is uncertain. CDR3s include the opening cysteine and the closing phenylalanine or tryptophan. Each record gives: clone size, V gene, D gene, J gene, CDR3 DNA, CDR3 protein. D genes are given only for firm matches. Size values are once, few and many counts, or a class for expanded clones, and some rows have none.

clone_size: NA; v_call: TRBV11-2; d_call: NA; j_call: TRBJ2-7; cdr3_nt: TGTGCCAGCAGCCCGAAGCCCGGCTCCTACGAGCAGTACTTC; cdr3_aa: CASSPKPGSYEQYF
clone_size: NA; v_call: TRBV5-4; d_call: NA; j_call: TRBJ1-4; cdr3_nt: TGTGCCAGCAGCGCAAAGACAGAGTCTAATGAAAAACTGTTTTTT; cdr3_aa: CASSAKTESNEKLFF
clone_size: NA; v_call: TRBV30; d_call: NA; j_call: TRBJ1-1; cdr3_nt: TGTGCCTGGAGTGTACAAGGGAACACTGAAGCTTTCTTT; cdr3_aa: CAWSVQGNTEAFF
clone_size: NA; v_call: TRBV6-5; d_call: NA; j_call: TRBJ1-1; cdr3_nt: TGTGCCAGCAGTTACGGGGGGAACACTGAAGCTTTCTTT; cdr3_aa: CASSYGGNTEAFF
clone_size: NA; v_call: TRBV29-1; d_call: TRBD1; j_call: TRBJ2-3; cdr3_nt: TGCAGCGTTGATGCCCAGGGGGCCTACACAGATACGCAGTATTTT; cdr3_aa: CSVDAQGAYTDTQYF
clone_size: NA; v_call: TRBV19; d_call: TRBD1; j_call: TRBJ1-1; cdr3_nt: TGTGCCAGTAGTATCGTAAGGGGGCAGGGTGAAGCTTTCTTT; cdr3_aa: CASSIVRGQGEAFF
clone_size: NA; v_call: TRBV4-2; d_call: NA; j_call: TRBJ1-1; cdr3_nt: TGTGCCAGCAGCCAAGTCGCTTGGGGGAACACTGAAGCTTTCTTT; cdr3_aa: CASSQVAWGNTEAFF
clone_size: NA; v_call: TRBV10-3; d_call: TRBD2; j_call: TRBJ2-1; cdr3_nt: TGTGCCATCGCCGGGGGGGGGACCTACAATGAGCAGTTCTTC; cdr3_aa: CAIAGGGTYNEQFF
clone_size: NA; v_call: TRBV27; d_call: NA; j_call: TRBJ2-5; cdr3_nt: TGTGCCAGCAGTTTACACGGGGGCCAAGAGACCCAGTACTTC; cdr3_aa: CASSLHGGQETQYF
clone_size: NA; v_call: TRBV5-4; d_call: TRBD1; j_call: TRBJ1-1; cdr3_nt: TGTGCCACCAAAAGGGACAGGGGTAACACTGAAGCTTTCTTT; cdr3_aa: CATKRDRGNTEAFF
clone_size: few; v_call: TRBV19; d_call: TRBD1; j_call: TRBJ1-1; cdr3_nt: TGTGCCAGCCAAAAGACAGGGGTTAACACTGAAGCTTTCTTT; cdr3_aa: CASQKTGVNTEAFF
clone_size: NA; v_call: TRBV11-2; d_call: NA; j_call: TRBJ1-6; cdr3_nt: TGTGCCGTAGACCGGGGATCAGCGAGCGGTTCACCCCTCCACTTT; cdr3_aa: CAVDRGSASGSPLHF
clone_size: NA; v_call: TRBV12-5; d_call: TRBD1; j_call: TRBJ1-2; cdr3_nt: TGTGCTAGTGGTTTGGTACTGCTAACCGGGACAGATAGCGGCTACACCTTC; cdr3_aa: CASGLVLLTGTDSGYTF
clone_size: once; v_call: TRBV2; d_call: TRBD1; j_call: TRBJ1-5; cdr3_nt: TGTGCCAGCAGTCCAAGACAGGGGAAGAGTGATCAGCCCCAGCATTTT; cdr3_aa: CASSPRQGKSDQPQHF
clone_size: NA; v_call: TRBV14; d_call: TRBD1; j_call: TRBJ1-1; cdr3_nt: TGTGCCAGCAGCTCACGGCCGCTACAGGGGGTGACTGAAGCTTTCTTT; cdr3_aa: CASSSRPLQGVTEAFF
clone_size: NA; v_call: TRBV4-1; d_call: NA; j_call: TRBJ2-3; cdr3_nt: TGCGCCAGCAGCCAACAGGGAGTGGTCACAGATACGCAGTATTTT; cdr3_aa: CASSQQGVVTDTQYF
clone_size: NA; v_call: TRBV5-1; d_call: NA; j_call: TRBJ1-1; cdr3_nt: TGCGCCAGCAGCTTGGCCGGGGGTGGGACTGAAGCTTTCTTT; cdr3_aa: CASSLAGGGTEAFF
clone_size: NA; v_call: TRBV25-1; d_call: NA; j_call: TRBJ2-3; cdr3_nt: TGTGCCAGCAGTGCTACTCCGGAACCCACTCGCACAGATACGCAGTATTTT; cdr3_aa: CASSATPEPTRTDTQYF
clone_size: NA; v_call: TRBV4-2; d_call: NA; j_call: TRBJ2-3; cdr3_nt: TGTGCCAGCAACAGACAGTCCGACGGATCCACAGATACGCAGTATTTT; cdr3_aa: CASNRQSDGSTDTQYF
clone_size: NA; v_call: TRBV11-2; d_call: NA; j_call: TRBJ1-1; cdr3_nt: TGTGCCAGCAGATGGGCAGTTAACACTGAAGCTTTCTTT; cdr3_aa: CASRWAVNTEAFF
clone_size: NA; v_call: TRBV10-3; d_call: NA; j_call: TRBJ1-6; cdr3_nt: TGTGCCAGCAACGGGCAGGGCAATTCACCCCTCCACTTT; cdr3_aa: CASNGQGNSPLHF
clone_size: NA; v_call: TRBV7-9; d_call: NA; j_call: TRBJ1-6; cdr3_nt: TGTGCCAGCAGCTTAGCTGTGGGTGATTCACCCCTCCACTTT; cdr3_aa: CASSLAVGDSPLHF
clone_size: NA; v_call: TRBV18; d_call: NA; j_call: TRBJ1-3; cdr3_nt: TGTGCCAGCTCACCACCGGAGCTCCTATCGGGAAACACCATATATTTT; cdr3_aa: CASSPPELLSGNTIYF
clone_size: NA; v_call: TRBV27; d_call: TRBD1; j_call: TRBJ2-1; cdr3_nt: TGTGCCAGCAGTTTCGAGGGGACAGTTTACAATGAGCAGTTCTTC; cdr3_aa: CASSFEGTVYNEQFF
clone_size: NA; v_call: TRBV12-3/TRBV12-4; d_call: NA; j_call: TRBJ1-2; cdr3_nt: TGTGCCAGCAGTTCCGGGAGAGCCTATGGCTACACCTTC; cdr3_aa: CASSSGRAYGYTF
clone_size: NA; v_call: TRBV5-4; d_call: TRBD2; j_call: TRBJ2-1; cdr3_nt: TGTGCCAGCTTGCGGGGGGGGTACAATGAGCAGTTCTTC; cdr3_aa: CASLRGGYNEQFF
clone_size: NA; v_call: TRBV28; d_call: NA; j_call: TRBJ2-3; cdr3_nt: TGTGCCAGCACCGGCACAGATACGCAGTATTTT; cdr3_aa: CASTGTDTQYF
clone_size: NA; v_call: TRBV7-7; d_call: NA; j_call: TRBJ2-2; cdr3_nt: TGTGCTAGCAGCCCTAAACCTGGGGTGAACACCGGGGAGCTGTTTTTT; cdr3_aa: CASSPKPGVNTGELFF
clone_size: NA; v_call: TRBV9; d_call: TRBD1; j_call: TRBJ1-2; cdr3_nt: TGTGCCAGCAGCGTAGATCCGGGACAGGGGGGTGGCTACACCTTC; cdr3_aa: CASSVDPGQGGGYTF
clone_size: NA; v_call: TRBV2; d_call: TRBD1; j_call: TRBJ1-6; cdr3_nt: TGTGCCAGCGTTAGGACAGGGGATTCACCCCTCCACTTT; cdr3_aa: CASVRTGDSPLHF
clone_size: NA; v_call: TRBV3-1/TRBV3-2; d_call: NA; j_call: TRBJ1-1; cdr3_nt: TGTGCCAGCACCCTACAGGGTGAAGCTTTCTTT; cdr3_aa: CASTLQGEAFF
clone_size: once; v_call: TRBV5-1; d_call: NA; j_call: TRBJ2-3; cdr3_nt: TGCGCCAGCAGCAGGGCCTCCTCCTTGGGGGATACGCAGTATTTT; cdr3_aa: CASSRASSLGDTQYF
clone_size: NA; v_call: TRBV28; d_call: NA; j_call: TRBJ2-1; cdr3_nt: TGTGCCAGCAGTAAGTACAGTCAAATCAATGAGCAGTTCTTC; cdr3_aa: CASSKYSQINEQFF
clone_size: NA; v_call: TRBV6-1; d_call: NA; j_call: TRBJ2-5; cdr3_nt: TGTGCCAGCAGTGAAGCGAGAGAGACCCAGTACTTC; cdr3_aa: CASSEARETQYF
clone_size: NA; v_call: TRBV13; d_call: NA; j_call: TRBJ2-1; cdr3_nt: TGTGCCAGCAGCCTCAAGGTCGCGGGGGCGATAATTTCCTACAATGAGCAGTTCTTC; cdr3_aa: CASSLKVAGAIISYNEQFF
clone_size: NA; v_call: TRBV25-1; d_call: NA; j_call: TRBJ2-5; cdr3_nt: TGTGCCAGCAGTGATACAGCCAACCAAGAGACCCAGTACTTC; cdr3_aa: CASSDTANQETQYF
clone_size: NA; v_call: TRBV5-6; d_call: NA; j_call: TRBJ2-5; cdr3_nt: TGTGCCAGCAGCTTGGGCGACAGGCAAGAGACCCAGTACTTC; cdr3_aa: CASSLGDRQETQYF
clone_size: NA; v_call: TRBV10-1; d_call: TRBD2; j_call: TRBJ2-2; cdr3_nt: TGCGCCAGCAGTGAGTCATGGACTAGCGGCACCGGGGAGCTGTTTTTT; cdr3_aa: CASSESWTSGTGELFF
clone_size: NA; v_call: TRBV10-3; d_call: NA; j_call: TRBJ1-3; cdr3_nt: TGTGCCATCAAGGGGACGGGAGTCTCTGGAAACACCATATATTTT; cdr3_aa: CAIKGTGVSGNTIYF
clone_size: NA; v_call: TRBV27; d_call: NA; j_call: TRBJ2-1; cdr3_nt: TGTGCCAGCAGTTTATTACCAAGCTCCTACAATGAGCAGTTCTTC; cdr3_aa: CASSLLPSSYNEQFF
clone_size: NA; v_call: TRBV10-2; d_call: TRBD2; j_call: TRBJ2-1; cdr3_nt: TGCGCCAGCGGACTAGCGGGGAGGAATGAGCAGTTCTTC; cdr3_aa: CASGLAGRNEQFF
clone_size: once; v_call: TRBV6-5; d_call: TRBD1; j_call: TRBJ2-2; cdr3_nt: TGTGCCAGCAGTTGGGACAGGAACACCGGGGAGCTGTTTTTT; cdr3_aa: CASSWDRNTGELFF
clone_size: NA; v_call: TRBV11-3; d_call: TRBD1; j_call: TRBJ1-5; cdr3_nt: TGTGCCAGCAGCGGCCGGGACAGATATAGCAATCAGCCCCAGCATTTT; cdr3_aa: CASSGRDRYSNQPQHF
clone_size: once; v_call: TRBV7-9; d_call: TRBD1; j_call: TRBJ1-2; cdr3_nt: TGTGCCAGCAGCTCCCAGGGGGCCTCGAGTAACCTTGATGGCTACACCTTC; cdr3_aa: CASSSQGASSNLDGYTF
clone_size: NA; v_call: TRBV12-3/TRBV12-4; d_call: NA; j_call: TRBJ1-5; cdr3_nt: TGTGCCAGCAGTTTCACCGAGAGGGCCCAGCATTTT; cdr3_aa: CASSFTERAQHF
clone_size: NA; v_call: TRBV5-1; d_call: NA; j_call: TRBJ2-5; cdr3_nt: TGCGCCAGCACGGGGACGGAAGAGACCCAGTACTTC; cdr3_aa: CASTGTEETQYF
clone_size: NA; v_call: TRBV7-2; d_call: NA; j_call: TRBJ2-3; cdr3_nt: TGTGCCAGCAGCCGCCCGCCGACTGGGGATACGCAGTATTTT; cdr3_aa: CASSRPPTGDTQYF
clone_size: NA; v_call: TRBV5-4; d_call: NA; j_call: TRBJ2-1; cdr3_nt: TGTGCCAGCAGCCAAAACAATGAGCAGTTCTTC; cdr3_aa: CASSQNNEQFF
clone_size: once; v_call: TRBV15; d_call: NA; j_call: TRBJ2-1; cdr3_nt: TGTGCCACCAGCAGAGGAGGGCAGGCAGGGTACAATGAGCAGTTCTTC; cdr3_aa: CATSRGGQAGYNEQFF
clone_size: few; v_call: TRBV10-1; d_call: TRBD1; j_call: TRBJ1-4; cdr3_nt: TGCGCCAGCAGCCGGGACAGGGGAGGAAAACTGTTTTTT; cdr3_aa: CASSRDRGGKLFF
clone_size: NA; v_call: TRBV28; d_call: NA; j_call: TRBJ2-2; cdr3_nt: TGTGCCAGCAGTTTGTCAGCGTCGGGCACCGGGGAGCTGTTTTTT; cdr3_aa: CASSLSASGTGELFF
clone_size: NA; v_call: TRBV12-5; d_call: NA; j_call: TRBJ1-2; cdr3_nt: TGTGCTAGTGGTTTGAAGATCGGGGCGCAGATTTCCTATGGCTACACCTTC; cdr3_aa: CASGLKIGAQISYGYTF
clone_size: NA; v_call: TRBV9; d_call: TRBD2; j_call: TRBJ2-1; cdr3_nt: TGTGCCAGCAGCGCCAACCCGAGACTAGCGGGCAATGAGCAGTTCTTC; cdr3_aa: CASSANPRLAGNEQFF